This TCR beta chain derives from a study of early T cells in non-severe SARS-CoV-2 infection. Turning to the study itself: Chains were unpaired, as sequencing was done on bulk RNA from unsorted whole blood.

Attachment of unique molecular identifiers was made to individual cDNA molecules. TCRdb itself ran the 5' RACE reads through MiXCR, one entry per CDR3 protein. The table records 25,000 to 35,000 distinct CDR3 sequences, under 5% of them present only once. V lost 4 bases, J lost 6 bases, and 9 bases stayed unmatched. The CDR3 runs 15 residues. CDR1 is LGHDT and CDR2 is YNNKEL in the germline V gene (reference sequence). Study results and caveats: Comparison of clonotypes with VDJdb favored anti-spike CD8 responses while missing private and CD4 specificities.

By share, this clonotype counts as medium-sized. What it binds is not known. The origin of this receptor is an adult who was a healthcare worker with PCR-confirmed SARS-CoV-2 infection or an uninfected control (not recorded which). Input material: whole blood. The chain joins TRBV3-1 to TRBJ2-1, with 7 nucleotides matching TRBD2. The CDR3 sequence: CASSRLGLTGNEQFF. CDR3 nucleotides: TGTGCCAGCAGCCGCTTGGGACTAACAGGCAATGAGCAGTTCTTC.